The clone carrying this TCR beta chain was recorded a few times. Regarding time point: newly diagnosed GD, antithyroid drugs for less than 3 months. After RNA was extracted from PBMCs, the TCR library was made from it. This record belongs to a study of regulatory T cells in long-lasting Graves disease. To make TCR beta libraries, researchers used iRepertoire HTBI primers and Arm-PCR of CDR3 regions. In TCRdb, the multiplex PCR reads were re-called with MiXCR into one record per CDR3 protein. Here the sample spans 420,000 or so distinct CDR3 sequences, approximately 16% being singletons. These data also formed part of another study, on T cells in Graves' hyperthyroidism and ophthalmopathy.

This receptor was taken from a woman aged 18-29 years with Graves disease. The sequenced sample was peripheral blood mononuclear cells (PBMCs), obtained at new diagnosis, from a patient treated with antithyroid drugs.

CDR3 sequence: CASSLSETGAFF. CDR3 sequence (DNA): TGTGCCAGCAGCTTAAGTGAAACAGGAGCTTTCTTT. The gene calls are TRBV11-2 and TRBJ1-1, with a possible D match to TRBD1 (5 bases). V lost 2 bases and J lost 10, with 11 bases in between. The CDR3 length is 12 residues. Germline CDR1 and CDR2: SGHAT and FQNNGV.